This TCR beta chain originates from a study of T cells in Graves' hyperthyroidism and ophthalmopathy. This CDR3 has 17 amino acids. Trimming cost V 0 bases and J 0 bases, with 14 bases left between them. Germline values: CDR1 SGDLS, CDR2 YYNGEE. Of note for this clonotype: Its specificity is unknown.

Overall study results and limits: Blood samples included most of the expanded thyroid clonotypes exceeding 0.001. From stable hyperthyroidism, ophthalmopathy was set apart by a 13 V-J model.

RNA transcripts were the template for amplifying TCR beta CDR3 regions. The HTBI primer set served for first-round RT-PCR of the TCR CDR3. One entry per CDR3 protein results from TCRdb running MiXCR on the multiplex PCR reads. This sample has roughly 710,000 distinct CDR3 sequences, with 35% found just once. Across 18 months, stable Graves' hyperthyroidism was marked by no progression to ophthalmopathy. Extraction of PBMCs used 10 ml of fresh peripheral blood. The specimen was blood. The chain is built from TRBV9 and TRBJ2-3; D assignment may be TRBD1 or TRBD2 (5 bases each). The receptor was derived from a woman between 40 and 55 years old with Graves' hyperthyroidism. The CDR3 loop is CASSVAYEGSSTDTQYF. The DNA of the CDR3 is TGTGCCAGCAGCGTAGCTTATGAGGGGAGTAGCACAGATACGCAGTATTTT. The full variable domain, with the rest looked up from reference TRBV9 and TRBJ2-3, is DSGVTQTPKHLITATGQRVTLRCSPRSGDLSVYWYQQSLDQGLQFLIQYYNGEERAKGNILERFSAQQFPDLHSELNLSSLELGDSALYFCASSVAYEGSSTDTQYFGPGTRLTVL.